This T cell receptor (beta chain) was captured in a study of blood T cell repertoires in COVID-19. Study as a whole: The United States, Italy and Spain provided the acute and convalescent COVID-19 samples.

In the original processing: Amplifying reference gene primers gave estimates of nucleated cell counts. Only in-frame clones appear in the TCRdb table, and some are missing; sequencing was by immunoSEQ multiplex PCR. The D gene and trimming were derived from the DNA, and the V and J assignments and clone size from that table. The data hold about 72,000 clones, with 65% to 90% observed a single time. Per the germline V gene, CDR1 is SEHNR and CDR2 is FQNEAQ (reference sequence). V was trimmed by 1 base and J by 1 base, leaving 7 bases between them. The CDR3 totals 14 residues. Sequencing used peripheral blood. The sequence came from a man aged 65 to 85 with active or convalescent COVID-19. The chain has TRBV7-9 and TRBJ2-5; D not resolved. The DNA of the CDR3 is TGTGCCAGCAGCTTAGGTTCCTTCCAAGAGACCCAGTACTTC. This codes for CASSLGSFQETQYF.